A selection of T cell receptor beta chains follows, all from one sample in a study of identical twins. TCRdb reanalysed the 5' RACE reads using MiXCR and keeps one entry per CDR3 protein. Of around 250,000 distinct CDR3 sequences in the sample, roughly 13% are singletons; the top ten hold about 3.9%. This sample also appeared in a second study, on yellow fever vaccine responses in identical twins.

What was sequenced was memory (CD45RO+) T cells sorted from blood. The receptors here all came from a woman aged 18-35 years in good health. The conserved cysteine and the conserved F or W are not part of the CDR3 here. Fields, in order: J gene, V gene, CDR3 protein.

TRBJ2-7,TRBV11-2,ASRQTGSAYEQY
TRBJ2-7,TRBV2,ASRWDPGTYEQY
TRBJ2-1,TRBV6-2/TRBV6-3,ASTRDNEQF
TRBJ2-7,TRBV12-3/TRBV12-4,ASTAGGTGDEQY
TRBJ2-7,TRBV2,ASGVYSSYEQY
TRBJ1-1,TRBV25-1,ASSVDRFPNPTEAF
TRBJ1-2,TRBV12-3/TRBV12-4,ASSRDRGHGYT
TRBJ2-6,TRBV15,ATSRNRVGANVLT
TRBJ2-2,TRBV25-1,ASSDAAANTGELF
TRBJ2-3,TRBV25-1,ASSSLAGSARDTQY
TRBJ2-7,TRBV7-2,ASSEMRGLKQY
TRBJ1-5,TRBV5-6,ASSLAQATNQPQH
TRBJ1-2,TRBV7-8,ASSLGLTRVGANYGYT
TRBJ2-5,TRBV5-1,ASSYQTGEETQY
TRBJ2-3,TRBV28,ASSVAGLAGVEPSTDTQY
TRBJ2-5,TRBV11-2,ASSSSGGVETQY
TRBJ1-3,TRBV11-2,ASSFSPPLSGNTIY
TRBJ1-4,TRBV28,ASSSRPGQVIQKLF
TRBJ2-5,TRBV29-1,SVEDIELGSQETQY
TRBJ2-2,TRBV12-3/TRBV12-4,ASSSLSRRLGELF
TRBJ2-2,TRBV6-6,ASSYSDGELF
TRBJ2-7,TRBV7-8,ASSSFGTVYEQY
TRBJ1-3,TRBV10-3,AITFAIDGNTIY
TRBJ2-7,TRBV6-1,ASKTQTGSSYEQY
TRBJ1-6,TRBV25-1,ASADRGSSPLH
TRBJ2-5,TRBV5-1,ASRRSGGGEETQY
TRBJ2-7,TRBV11-2,ASSLKPLSHEQY
TRBJ2-5,TRBV6-4,ASSDSFYVGGDETQY
TRBJ1-6,TRBV12-3/TRBV12-4,ASSGGAGLSEH
TRBJ1-5,TRBV27,ASSLQGDNQPQH
TRBJ2-6,TRBV29-1,SVEAGNSPGANVLT
TRBJ2-3,TRBV19,ASSPGTALKTQY
TRBJ2-5,TRBV28,ASSLPGHGETQY
TRBJ1-6,TRBV5-5,ASSPQGRDNSPLH
TRBJ2-3,TRBV7-2,ASSQTGDTQY
TRBJ1-4,TRBV6-5,ASSFGEKLF
TRBJ2-5,TRBV11-2,ASSLRLVEGTQY
TRBJ2-3,TRBV15,ATSRGRGNTDTQY
TRBJ2-1,TRBV15,ATSRDPLATGLGEQF
TRBJ2-2,TRBV5-1,ASSRTSTNTGELF
TRBJ2-1,TRBV7-9,ASSLEWGLAVGEQF
TRBJ2-3,TRBV29-1,SGVSGRAGDTQY
TRBJ2-5,TRBV7-9,ASMGTSVETQY
TRBJ1-2,TRBV29-1,TANSGSYGYT
TRBJ1-2,TRBV5-1,ASSDDMRGSYGYT
TRBJ2-5,TRBV3-1,ASSPRTSGRPQQETQY
TRBJ2-5,TRBV29-1,SVGGGQETQY
TRBJ2-2,TRBV6-1,ASIDFNLRGTNTGELF
TRBJ2-3,TRBV5-4,ASSPGGQNTDTQY
TRBJ2-2,TRBV20-1,SASLGNTGELF
TRBJ1-5,TRBV6-1,ASSPTGTGNQH
TRBJ2-2,TRBV27,ASRMTSSRDTGELF
TRBJ2-3,TRBV7-9,ASSFLSGSGTDTQY
TRBJ2-3,TRBV7-2,ASSLLGGQSTDTQY
TRBJ1-2,TRBV14,ASSRGRDGYT
TRBJ1-3,TRBV3-1,ASSDTGVKNTIY
TRBJ2-1,TRBV3-1,ASSQVAGRRPRPF
TRBJ2-7,TRBV7-2,ASSRPKTSESSYEQY
TRBJ2-7,TRBV28,ASEWGNGEQY
TRBJ1-2,TRBV2,ASSPRAQANYGYT